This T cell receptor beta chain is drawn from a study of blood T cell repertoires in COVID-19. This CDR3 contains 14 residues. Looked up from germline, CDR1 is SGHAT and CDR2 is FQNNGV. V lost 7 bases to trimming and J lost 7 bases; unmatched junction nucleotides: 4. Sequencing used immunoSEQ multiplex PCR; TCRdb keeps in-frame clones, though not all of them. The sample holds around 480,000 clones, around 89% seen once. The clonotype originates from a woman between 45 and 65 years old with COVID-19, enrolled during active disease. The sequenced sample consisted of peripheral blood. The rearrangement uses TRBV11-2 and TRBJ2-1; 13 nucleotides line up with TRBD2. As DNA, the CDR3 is TGTGCCAGCACACTAGCGGGGGGGCTTAATGAGCAGTTCTTC. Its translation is CASTLAGGLNEQFF.